The clone carrying this T cell receptor beta chain occurred many times. The antigen remains unidentified. This sample stems from a study of T-cell reconstitution after alpha-beta-depleted transplantation in children. Study-wide results and caveats: Fresh T-cell production supplied most of the T-cell counts and diversity seen one year after transplant. High day-60 TCRbeta diversity in some patients came from surviving recipient T cells and thymic progenitors. The study reportedly traced alpha-beta T cells about two months after transplant to several hundred expanded graft clones.

The CDR3 totals 15 residues. With 6 bases removed from V and 3 bases from J, the gap between germline ends came to 19 bases. The V gene's germline CDR1 is SQVTM and CDR2 ANQGSEA. Preparation of the TCRbeta library was carried out with unique molecular identifiers. MiXCR, applied by TCRdb to the PCR reads, yields one record per CDR3 protein. This table has about 580,000 distinct CDR3 sequences, about 23% appearing once. This material consisted of PBMCs, mostly from graft donor cells, taken 360 days after TCRalphabeta/CD19-depleted stem cell transplant. The TCR comes from a boy younger than two who had a stem cell transplant for acute myeloid leukemia, so the T cells may come from the graft donor. The chain is built from TRBV29-1 and TRBJ2-3; possibly TRBD2 for D (6 bases). CDR3 region: CSVWTAGLSTDTQYF. CDR3 DNA: TGCAGCGTATGGACGGCGGGACTCTCTACAGATACGCAGTATTTT.